This entry concerns a single T cell receptor beta chain. The antigen remains unidentified. This sample is part of a study of cytomegalovirus exposure and HLA in healthy donors. Study-wide results and caveats: Across donors, sequencing depth was assumed by presence/absence analyses to be roughly uniform. In a later analysis, HLA-C alleles had the fewest associated TCRs, DRB1 alleles the most. A later analysis reported that several of the most significant clusters appeared to be linked to common viral pathogens, among them Epstein-Barr virus.

Use of 60 Vbeta and 13 Jbeta primers characterized the PCR. The data were produced by immunoSEQ multiplex PCR, yet TCRdb's version contains in-frame clones alone and is incomplete. Its clone listing holds about 96,000 clones. The CDR3 runs to 18 residues. Trimming removed 3 bases at V and 0 bases at J, with 15 bases between. Germline V gene sequence: CDR1 MNHEY, CDR2 SMNVEV (reference sequence). Donors showed nominal health when sampled, although they likely had unrecorded immune exposures. The sequencing input was PBMCs. The TCR sequence derives from a woman aged 25 to 39 in good health and CMV-seronegative. The rearrangement links TRBV27 to TRBJ2-6; maybe TRBD1 (8 bases). CDR3: CASSFTQGGYSGANVLTF. CDR3 DNA: TGTGCCAGCAGTTTCACACAGGGGGGGTACTCTGGGGCCAACGTCCTGACTTTC.